These T cell receptor beta chains were read from a single sample in a study of blood T cell repertoires in COVID-19. The assay was immunoSEQ multiplex PCR, and TCRdb's table has in-frame clones only and misses some. The data show tens of thousands of clones, roughly nine tenths seen once. Material: peripheral blood. These receptors all stem from a man older than 75 in a cohort sampled during active COVID-19. Both conserved end residues are part of each CDR3. The D gene is left open where the match is weak. The size entry is marked missing in some rows and otherwise reads once, few, many or a size class.

D,V,length,size,J,DNA,CDR3
TRBD2,TRBV9,16,-,TRBJ2-7,TGTGCCAGCAGCGTATCGCACAGCGGGAGCTCCTACGAGCAGTACTTC,CASSVSHSGSSYEQYF
TRBD1,TRBV6-5,14,-,TRBJ1-1,TGTGCCAGCACCCTGGGGCAGGGGGACACTGAAGCTTTCTTT,CASTLGQGDTEAFF
-,TRBV7-3,11,few,TRBJ2-2,TGTGCCAGCAGCAAGGAGGGGGAGCTGTTTTTT,CASSKEGELFF
TRBD2,TRBV7-8,16,-,TRBJ2-2,TGTGCCAGCAGCCATAGCGGGGGGGCGAGGACCGGGGAGCTGTTTTTT,CASSHSGGARTGELFF
TRBD2,TRBV11-2,17,once,TRBJ2-3,TGTGCCAGCAGGTCTCTCCAGCGGGATTCAGCGGCAGATACGCAGTATTTT,CASRSLQRDSAADTQYF
TRBD2,TRBV18,14,-,TRBJ2-1,TGTGCCAGCTCTGTAGCGGGAGGAGCCCATGAGCAGTTCTTC,CASSVAGGAHEQFF
-,TRBV6-5,14,once,TRBJ2-7,TGTGCCAGCAGTTTTGACAGGTCCTCGGACGAGCAGTACTTC,CASSFDRSSDEQYF
-,TRBV4-1,14,-,TRBJ2-5,TGCGCCAGCAGCCAAGAATCCAGACAAGAGACCCAGTACTTC,CASSQESRQETQYF
-,TRBV29-1,11,-,TRBJ1-1,TGCACCTTTTGGAGAAGCACTGAAGCTTTCTTT,CTFWRSTEAFF
TRBD2,TRBV29-1,17,-,TRBJ2-4,TGCAGCGTAGCCCTGGCTAGCGGGAGGGCCGCCGGAAACATTCAGTACTTC,CSVALASGRAAGNIQYF
-,TRBV5-5,15,-,TRBJ1-1,TGTGCCAGCAGCTTCAACAGGGTTTATGGGACTGAAGCTTTCTTT,CASSFNRVYGTEAFF
TRBD1,TRBV19,14,-,TRBJ2-7,TGTGCCAGTAGCCCCTCCGGGACAGGGGGGTGGCAGTACTTC,CASSPSGTGGWQYF
-,TRBV4-2,16,-,TRBJ2-5,TGTGCCAGCAGCCAAGAAGTGGGGGCGCCCCTGGAGACCCAGTACTTC,CASSQEVGAPLETQYF
-,TRBV25-1,18,-,TRBJ1-6,TGTGCCAGCAGTGAGGCGACGGGGGGAAGCTCCTATAATTCACCCCTCCACTTT,CASSEATGGSSYNSPLHF
-,TRBV29-1,13,-,TRBJ1-1,TGCAGCGTCCACGACAGTATGAACACTGAAGCTTTCTTT,CSVHDSMNTEAFF
TRBD2,TRBV11-2,17,-,TRBJ2-2,TGTGCCAGCAGCCCTCGGACTGGCGGGGGGAATACCGGGGAGCTGTTTTTT,CASSPRTGGGNTGELFF
TRBD1,TRBV6-2/TRBV6-3,15,-,TRBJ2-2,TGTGCCAGCAGTTATGGGACAGGGAACGCCGGGGAGCTGTTTTTT,CASSYGTGNAGELFF
TRBD2,TRBV11-2,14,-,TRBJ2-7,TGTGCCAGCAGCTTAACGGGGGGGACCTACGAGCAGTACTTC,CASSLTGGTYEQYF
-,TRBV5-8,13,-,TRBJ2-7,TGTGCCAGCACCAAACGGGGGTCCTACGAGCAGTACTTC,CASTKRGSYEQYF
-,TRBV3-1/TRBV3-2,16,-,TRBJ2-5,TGTGCCAGCAGCCTATTGCAGGTCCGACGGGGAGAGACCCAGTACTTC,CASSLLQVRRGETQYF
TRBD1,TRBV7-3,17,-,TRBJ2-1,TGTGCCAGCAGCTTAACCGGGACAGGTCGAGGCTACAATGAGCAGTTCTTC,CASSLTGTGRGYNEQFF
TRBD1,TRBV7-9,13,-,TRBJ1-2,TGTGCCAGCAGCTTACCAGGGGGCAGTGGCTACACCTTC,CASSLPGGSGYTF
TRBD1,TRBV7-2,18,-,TRBJ1-1,TGTGCCAGCAGCGGCCGGGGCGGGACAGGGGCTTGGAACACTGAAGCTTTCTTT,CASSGRGGTGAWNTEAFF
TRBD1,TRBV4-3,15,-,TRBJ1-3,TGCGCCAGCAGTCCGCAGGGGGTTGGAGGAAACACCATATATTTT,CASSPQGVGGNTIYF
-,TRBV7-3,14,-,TRBJ1-1,TGTGCCAGCACCACGCCAGGTCTGGGCACTGAAGCTTTCTTT,CASTTPGLGTEAFF
-,TRBV5-4,14,-,TRBJ1-6,TGTGCCAGCAGCTTTCAGGGAAGCAATTCACCCCTCCACTTT,CASSFQGSNSPLHF
-,TRBV7-3,15,-,TRBJ1-3,TGTGCCAGCAGCTTAAGAGACACCTCCGGAAACACCATATATTTT,CASSLRDTSGNTIYF
-,TRBV24-1,13,-,TRBJ2-3,TGTGCCACCGCAGGGGATATGCCAGATACGCAGTATTTT,CATAGDMPDTQYF
-,TRBV4-2,14,-,TRBJ2-7,TGTGCCAGCAGCCAAGCCGAAACAGGGTACGAGCAGTACTTC,CASSQAETGYEQYF
TRBD1,TRBV5-1,15,-,TRBJ1-1,TGCGCCAGCAGCTTGGGTGGGACAGTGAACACTGAAGCTTTCTTT,CASSLGGTVNTEAFF
-,TRBV6-5,13,-,TRBJ1-5,TGTGCCAGCAGTCGAGGGTTCAATCAGCCCCAGCATTTT,CASSRGFNQPQHF
-,TRBV15,13,-,TRBJ1-1,TGTGCCACCAGCAGCACGGGAGGGGCTGAAGCTTTCTTT,CATSSTGGAEAFF
TRBD1,TRBV7-2,14,-,TRBJ1-1,TGTGCCAGCAGCCTCCGACAGGGTGGCACTGAAGCTTTCTTT,CASSLRQGGTEAFF
TRBD1,TRBV6-5,16,-,TRBJ2-1,TGTGCCAGCAGTTACTTCGGACAGGGGAAGAACAATGAGCAGTTCTTC,CASSYFGQGKNNEQFF
-,TRBV6-5,15,-,TRBJ2-1,TGTGCCAGCAAGTATCGGACAGCGTCCTACAATGAGCAGTTCTTC,CASKYRTASYNEQFF
TRBD1,TRBV5-1,15,-,TRBJ1-1,TGCGCCAGCAGCTTGGAATACAGGGGGCTTACTGAAGCTTTCTTT,CASSLEYRGLTEAFF
-,TRBV12-3/TRBV12-4,11,-,TRBJ2-5,TGTGCCAGCAGTCCCCGGGAGACCCAGTACTTC,CASSPRETQYF
TRBD1,TRBV30,16,-,TRBJ1-3,TGTGCCTGGAGTAAGCGGACAGGGGGCTCTGGAAACACCATATATTTT,CAWSKRTGGSGNTIYF
TRBD1,TRBV6-1,16,-,TRBJ2-2,TGTGCCAGCAGTGCCGGACAGGGGTCGAACACCGGGGAGCTGTTTTTT,CASSAGQGSNTGELFF
TRBD1,TRBV19,16,-,TRBJ1-1,TGTGCCAGCCGGACAGGGTTAGGTGTTTTGAACACTGAAGCTTTCTTT,CASRTGLGVLNTEAFF
-,TRBV10-3,12,-,TRBJ2-5,TGTGCCATCAGTGAGTTTAAAGAGACCCAGTACTTC,CAISEFKETQYF
-,TRBV6-5,13,-,TRBJ1-2,TGTGCCAGCAGTTACTCCTCTAACTATGGCTACACCTTC,CASSYSSNYGYTF
-,TRBV21-1,14,-,TRBJ2-3,TGTGCCAGCAGCCCTCGAGGGGGTAGGGATACGCAGTATTTT,CASSPRGGRDTQYF